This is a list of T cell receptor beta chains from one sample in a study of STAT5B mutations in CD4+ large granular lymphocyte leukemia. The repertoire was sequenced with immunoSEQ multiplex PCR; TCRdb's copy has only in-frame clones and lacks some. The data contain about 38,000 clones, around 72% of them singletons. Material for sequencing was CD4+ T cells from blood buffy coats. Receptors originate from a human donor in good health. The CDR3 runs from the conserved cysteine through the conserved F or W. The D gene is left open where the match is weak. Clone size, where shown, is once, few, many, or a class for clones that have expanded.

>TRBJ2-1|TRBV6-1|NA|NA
CASSEASWVEQFF
TGTGCCAGCAGTGAAGCGTCTTGGGTTGAGCAGTTCTTC
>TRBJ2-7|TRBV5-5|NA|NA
CASSSVPQGGEQYF
TGTGCCAGCAGCTCGGTACCACAGGGAGGGGAGCAGTACTTC
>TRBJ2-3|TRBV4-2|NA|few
CASSQEGTDTQYF
TGTGCCAGCAGCCAAGAAGGGACAGATACGCAGTATTTT
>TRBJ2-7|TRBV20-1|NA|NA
CSALRTYEQYF
TGCAGTGCTCTACGGACCTACGAGCAGTACTTC
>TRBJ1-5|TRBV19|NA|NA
CASSLQDYSNQPQHF
TGTGCCAGTAGTTTACAGGATTATAGCAATCAGCCCCAGCATTTT
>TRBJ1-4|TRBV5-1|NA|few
CASSLLGHNEKLFF
TGCGCCAGCAGCTTGTTAGGCCATAATGAAAAACTGTTTTTT
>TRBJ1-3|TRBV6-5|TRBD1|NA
CASSSGQGAAGNTIYF
TGTGCCAGCAGTTCGGGACAGGGGGCTGCTGGAAACACCATATATTTT
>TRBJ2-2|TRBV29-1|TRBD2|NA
CSVGRDYLDPTGELFF
TGCAGCGTCGGGAGGGACTACCTGGACCCCACCGGGGAGCTGTTTTTT
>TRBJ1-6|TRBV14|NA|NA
CASSQDRGEINSPLHF
TGTGCCAGCAGCCAAGATCGGGGAGAAATTAATTCACCCCTCCACTTT
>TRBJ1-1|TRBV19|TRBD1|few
CASSIGQGSSEAFF
TGTGCCAGTAGTATCGGACAGGGAAGCAGTGAAGCTTTCTTT
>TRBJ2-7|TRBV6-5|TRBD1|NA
CASTRWGQGNYEQYF
TGTGCCAGCACCAGGTGGGGACAGGGTAACTACGAGCAGTACTTC
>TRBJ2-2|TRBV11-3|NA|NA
CASSPVGTGELFF
TGTGCCAGCAGCCCAGTGGGGACCGGGGAGCTGTTTTTT
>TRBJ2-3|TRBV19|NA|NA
CASSPRPGASTDTQYF
TGTGCCAGTAGTCCGAGACCGGGAGCTAGCACAGATACGCAGTATTTT
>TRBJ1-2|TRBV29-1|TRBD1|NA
CSVNGQGNYGYTF
TGCAGCGTTAATGGACAGGGTAACTATGGCTACACCTTC
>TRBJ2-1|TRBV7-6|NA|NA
CASSLEASREQFF
TGTGCCAGCAGCTTAGAGGCTAGCCGTGAGCAGTTCTTC
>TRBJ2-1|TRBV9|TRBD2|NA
CASSVGSGRLNEQFF
TGTGCCAGCAGCGTAGGTAGCGGGAGGTTGAATGAGCAGTTCTTC
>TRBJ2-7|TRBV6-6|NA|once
CASSPGSYEQYF
TGTGCCAGCAGCCCCGGGTCCTACGAGCAGTACTTC